This T cell receptor beta chain originates from a study of shared clonotypes between healthy human individuals. The repertoire was sequenced with immunoSEQ multiplex PCR; TCRdb's copy has only in-frame clones and lacks some. The top ten hold roughly 2% of the sample, which has approximately 700,000 clones, around 78% seen once. The CDR3 contains 14 residues. V lost 0 bases, J lost 8 bases, and 11 bases lay in between. Looked up from germline, CDR1 is MNHNY and CDR2 is SVGAGI (reference sequence). From CD4+ cells came CD45RA+ naive and CD45RA-negative memory subsets. Sequenced: memory CD4+ T cells sorted from blood. Subset noted: CD45RA-negative fraction. The chain employs TRBV6-6 and TRBJ2-1; no clear D. The TCR sequence derives from a woman in her 30s in good health. CDR3 in DNA: TGTGCCAGCAGTTACTCCCTAGTTTCACATGAGCAGTTCTTC. Translating gives CASSYSLVSHEQFF.